The 11 T cell receptor beta chains below all came from one sample that was sequenced in a study of vaccination and CD4 T cells after COVID-19. As for treatment: roughly 10-day PBMC culture with coronavirus spike peptide pools or control peptides (ViraFEST assay). The Oncomine TCR Beta short-read assay was applied to DNA of cultured CD4+ T cells. Via MiXCR, TCRdb re-called the PCR reads, giving one row per CDR3 protein. The sample has approximately 16,000 distinct CDR3 sequences, roughly 80% seen once. These receptors are not linked to any known antigen. The sequencing used CD4+ T cells from blood, cultured in vitro, collected after SARS-CoV-2 vaccination. These receptors originate from a human donor who received a COVID-19 vaccine.

This clonotype occurred a few times. The chain is built from TRBV7-2 and TRBJ1-1, with D possibly TRBD1 on 5 matching bases. V was clipped by 5 bases and J by 4 bases, with 14 bases between them. The CDR3 spans 14 residues. Germline CDR1 is SGHTA and CDR2 is FQGNSA. CDR3 sequence reads: CASSQTGGRTEAFF. Here the CDR3 DNA reads TGTGCCAGCAGCCAGACCGGGGGTCGCACTGAAGCTTTCTTT.

This chain connects TRBV6-1 to TRBJ2-5; D is perhaps TRBD2 (6 bases). This CDR3 has 15 amino acids. V dropped 3 bases and J dropped 5 bases, with 16 bases sitting between them. Per germline, CDR1 MNHNS and CDR2 SASEGT. The CDR3, as DNA: TGTGCCAGCAGTGAGGCGGCGGGGCGGTATGAGACCCAGTACTTC. This codes for CASSEAAGRYETQYF.

This clonotype showed up just a few times. In nucleotides, the CDR3 is TGTGCCAGCAGCTTAACGCGGGGGGGCCGCTACGAGCAGTACTTC. Its protein is CASSLTRGGRYEQYF. The chain joins TRBV7-2 to TRBJ2-7; 9 bases match TRBD2. CDR3 length: 15 residues. CDR1 SGHTA and CDR2 FQGNSA come from the germline V gene. Unmatched junction bases numbered 5, after V lost 2 bases and J lost 3 bases.

The J gene is TRBJ2-2, the V gene TRBV30; D uncertain. This CDR3 comprises 12 residues. V dropped 3 bases and J dropped 7 bases, with 9 bases sitting between them. Germline V gene sequence: CDR1 GTSNPN, CDR2 SVGIG (reference sequence). This CDR3 is CAWRIEVGELFF. The CDR3 DNA is TGTGCCTGGAGAATAGAGGTCGGGGAGCTGTTTTTT.

As DNA, the CDR3 is TGCAGTGCTAGCGGCCAGGGCCTGGAGGGCTACACCTTC. Translation: CSASGQGLEGYTF. The chain carries TRBV20-1 and TRBJ1-2; TRBD1 might be the D (5 bases). Germline lookup yields CDR1 DFQATT and CDR2 SNEGSKA (reference sequence). V was clipped by 3 bases and J by 8 bases, with 16 bases between them. CDR3 length: 13 residues.

The chain uses TRBV20-1 and TRBJ2-6; perhaps D is TRBD1 or TRBD2 (5 bases each). V lost 4 bases to trimming and J lost 3 bases, with 13 bases between them. Germline V gives CDR1 DFQATT, CDR2 SNEGSKA (reference sequence). The CDR3 is made up of 15 amino acids. CDR3 DNA sequence: TGCAGTGCTAATCCCAGGGAGAGTGGGGCCAACGTCCTGACTTTC. This translates into CSANPRESGANVLTF.

This clonotype showed up just a few times. The CDR3 DNA reads as TGTGCCAGCAGTTACGTGGGACAGGGTGAATTGCTAGGAGCTTTCTTT. Protein sequence: CASSYVGQGELLGAFF. The rearrangement uses TRBV6-5 and TRBJ1-1, with TRBD1 matching over 9 bases. V lost 2 bases to trimming and J lost 10 bases; unmatched junction nucleotides: 14. Germline lookup yields CDR1 MNHEY and CDR2 SVGAGI. This CDR3 comprises 16 residues.

The V call is TRBV20-1, the J call TRBJ2-3; 9 bases align to TRBD2. Germline assignment: CDR1 DFQATT and CDR2 SNEGSKA (reference sequence). The CDR3 covers 15 residues. The V gene end was trimmed by 0 bases and the J gene end by 2 bases; junction bases not matched to a gene: 3. The CDR3 DNA is TGCAGTGCTAGAGATGGGACTAGCCCCACAGATACGCAGTATTTT. Amino acids: CSARDGTSPTDTQYF.

To note about this clonotype: An end of the junction does not agree with germline; a read error may underlie this. The CDR3 loop is CASSSSGVETQYF. The CDR3 DNA is TGTGCCAGCAGCTCTAGCGGGGTAGAGACCCAGTACTTC. This chain joins TRBV5-3 and TRBJ2-5; 9 bases align to TRBD2. TRBV5-3 falls under the ORF class, with uncertain function. The length of the CDR3 is 13 residues.

This sequence joins TRBV6-2 or TRBV6-3 and TRBJ2-2, with unresolved D. CDR3 size: 14 residues. Trimming cost V 2 bases and J 1 base, with 5 bases left between them. CDR1 is MNHEY and CDR2 is SVGEGT in the germline V gene. In DNA form, the CDR3 reads TGTGCCAGCAGTTACGGCAGGAACACCGGGGAGCTGTTTTTT. This sequence encodes CASSYGRNTGELFF.

In its sample, this clonotype was seen a few times. The chain joins TRBV19 to TRBJ1-5; no clear D gene. CDR1 is LNHDA, CDR2 SQIVND, per germline (reference sequence). V lost 3 bases to trimming and J lost 4 bases, with 13 bases between them. The CDR3 is made up of 15 amino acids. DNA of the CDR3: TGTGCCAGTAGTATGCAGCCTCTAAAGAATCAGCCCCAGCATTTT. Protein product: CASSMQPLKNQPQHF.